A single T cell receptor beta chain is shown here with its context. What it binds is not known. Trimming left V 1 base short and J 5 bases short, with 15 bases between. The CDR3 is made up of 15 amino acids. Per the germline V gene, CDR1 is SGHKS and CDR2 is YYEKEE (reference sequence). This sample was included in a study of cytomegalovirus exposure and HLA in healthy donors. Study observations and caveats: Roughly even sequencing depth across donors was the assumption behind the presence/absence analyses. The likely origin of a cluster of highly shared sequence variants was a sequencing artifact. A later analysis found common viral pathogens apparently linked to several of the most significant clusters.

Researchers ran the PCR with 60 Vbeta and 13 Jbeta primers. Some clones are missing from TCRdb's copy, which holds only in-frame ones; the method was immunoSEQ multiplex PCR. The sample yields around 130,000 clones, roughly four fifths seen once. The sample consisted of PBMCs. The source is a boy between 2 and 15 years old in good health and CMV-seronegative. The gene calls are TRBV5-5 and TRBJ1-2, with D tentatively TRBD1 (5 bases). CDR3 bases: TGTGCCAGCAGCTTGAGCTTGGGGCAAGAATATGGCTACACCTTC. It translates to CASSLSLGQEYGYTF.